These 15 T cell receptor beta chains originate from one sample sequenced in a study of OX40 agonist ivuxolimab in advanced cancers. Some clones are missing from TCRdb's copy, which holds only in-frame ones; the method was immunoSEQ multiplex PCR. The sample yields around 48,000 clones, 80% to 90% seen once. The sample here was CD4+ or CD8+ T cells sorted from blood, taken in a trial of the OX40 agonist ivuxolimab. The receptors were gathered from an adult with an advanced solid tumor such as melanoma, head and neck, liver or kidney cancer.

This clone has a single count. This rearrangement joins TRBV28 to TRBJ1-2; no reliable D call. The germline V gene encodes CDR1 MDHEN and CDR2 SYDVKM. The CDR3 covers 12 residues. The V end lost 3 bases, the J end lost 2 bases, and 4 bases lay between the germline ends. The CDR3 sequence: CASSLRNYGYTF. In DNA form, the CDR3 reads TGTGCCAGCAGTTTGAGAAACTATGGCTACACCTTC.

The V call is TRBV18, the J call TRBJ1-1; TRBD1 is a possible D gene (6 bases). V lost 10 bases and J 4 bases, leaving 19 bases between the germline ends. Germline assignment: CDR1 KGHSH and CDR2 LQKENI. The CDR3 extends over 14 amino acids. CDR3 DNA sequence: TGTGCCACCTTTCCGGACAGACTGAGCACTGAAGCTTTCTTT. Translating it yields CATFPDRLSTEAFF.

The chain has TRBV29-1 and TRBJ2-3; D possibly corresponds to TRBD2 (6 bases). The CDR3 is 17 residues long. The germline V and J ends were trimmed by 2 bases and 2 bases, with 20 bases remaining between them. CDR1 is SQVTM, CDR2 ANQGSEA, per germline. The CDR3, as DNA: TGCAGCGTTGAATTTTGGGAGGTGGAGCGTAACACAGATACGCAGTATTTT. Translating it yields CSVEFWEVERNTDTQYF.

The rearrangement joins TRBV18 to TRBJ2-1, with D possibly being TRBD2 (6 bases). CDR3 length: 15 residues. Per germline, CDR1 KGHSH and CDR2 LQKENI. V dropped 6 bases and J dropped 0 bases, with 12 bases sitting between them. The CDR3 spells CASSKTSPSYNEQFF. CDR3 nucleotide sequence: TGTGCCAGCTCGAAGACTAGTCCCTCCTACAATGAGCAGTTCTTC.

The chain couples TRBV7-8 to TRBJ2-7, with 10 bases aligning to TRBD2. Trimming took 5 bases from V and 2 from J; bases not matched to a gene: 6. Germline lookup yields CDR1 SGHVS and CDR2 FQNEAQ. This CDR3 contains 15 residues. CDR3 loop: CASSPRTSGPYEQYF. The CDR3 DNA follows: TGTGCCAGCAGCCCTCGGACTAGCGGCCCCTACGAGCAGTACTTC.

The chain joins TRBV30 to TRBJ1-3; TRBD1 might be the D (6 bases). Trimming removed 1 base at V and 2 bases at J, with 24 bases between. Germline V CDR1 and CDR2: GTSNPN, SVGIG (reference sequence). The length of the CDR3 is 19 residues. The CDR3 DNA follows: TGTGCCTGGAGTGCCCTCCTGCCACTATCCAGGACAGCTGGAAACACCATATATTTT. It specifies CAWSALLPLSRTAGNTIYF. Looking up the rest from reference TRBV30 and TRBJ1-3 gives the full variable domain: SQTIHQWPATLVQPVGSPLSLECTVEGTSNPNLYWYRQAAGRGLQLLFYSVGIGQISSEVPQNLSASRPQDRQFILSSKKLLLSDSGFYLCAWSALLPLSRTAGNTIYFGEGSWLTVV.

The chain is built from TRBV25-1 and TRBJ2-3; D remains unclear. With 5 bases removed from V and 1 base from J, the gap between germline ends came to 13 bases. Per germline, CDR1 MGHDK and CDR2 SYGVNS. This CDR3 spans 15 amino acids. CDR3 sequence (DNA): TGTGCCAGCAGTAGATTTACTGCGGGCACAGATACGCAGTATTTT. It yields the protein CASSRFTAGTDTQYF.

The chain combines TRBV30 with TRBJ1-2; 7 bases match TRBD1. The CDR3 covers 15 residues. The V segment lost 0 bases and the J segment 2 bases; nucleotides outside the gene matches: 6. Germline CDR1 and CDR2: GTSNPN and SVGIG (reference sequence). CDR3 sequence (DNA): TGTGCCTGGAGTGTACTAAAGGGGGCAAACTATGGCTACACCTTC. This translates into CAWSVLKGANYGYTF.

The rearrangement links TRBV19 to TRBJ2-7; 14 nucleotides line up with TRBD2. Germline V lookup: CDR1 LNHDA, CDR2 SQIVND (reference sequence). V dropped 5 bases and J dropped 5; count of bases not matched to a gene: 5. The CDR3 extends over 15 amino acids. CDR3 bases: TGTGCCAGTAGTTGTAGGACTAGCGGGAGGAACGAGCAGTACTTC. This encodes CASSCRTSGRNEQYF.

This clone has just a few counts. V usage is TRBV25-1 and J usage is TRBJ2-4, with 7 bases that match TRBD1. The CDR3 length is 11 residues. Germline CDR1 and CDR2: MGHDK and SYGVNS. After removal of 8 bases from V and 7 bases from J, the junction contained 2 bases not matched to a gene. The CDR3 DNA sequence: TGTGCCAGCCGGGACAGCAACATTCAGTACTTC. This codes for CASRDSNIQYF. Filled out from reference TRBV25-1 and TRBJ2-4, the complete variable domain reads EADIYQTPRYLVIGTGKKITLECSQTMGHDKMYWYQQDPGMELHLIHYSYGVNSTEKGDLSSESTVSRIRTEHFPLTLESARPSHTSQYLCASRDSNIQYFGAGTRLSVL.

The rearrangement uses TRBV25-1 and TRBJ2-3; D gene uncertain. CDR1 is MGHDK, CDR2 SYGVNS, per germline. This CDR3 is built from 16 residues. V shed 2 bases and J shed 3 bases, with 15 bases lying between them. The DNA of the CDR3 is TGTGCCAGCAGTGAAGTGGGCAGGCTAACGACAGATACGCAGTATTTT. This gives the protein CASSEVGRLTTDTQYF.

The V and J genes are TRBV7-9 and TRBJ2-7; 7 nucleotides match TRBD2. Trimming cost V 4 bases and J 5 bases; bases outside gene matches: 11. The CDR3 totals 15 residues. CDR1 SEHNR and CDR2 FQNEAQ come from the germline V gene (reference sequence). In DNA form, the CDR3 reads TGTGCCAGCAGCTACTACCGGGAGGCATTCCACGAGCAGTACTTC. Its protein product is CASSYYREAFHEQYF.

CDR3 in DNA: TGTGCCAGCAGTTACTCGGACAGATACAATGAGCAGTTCTTC. It encodes CASSYSDRYNEQFF. V gene TRBV6-5 combines with J gene TRBJ2-1, with D possibly being TRBD1 (6 bases). The germline gives CDR1 MNHEY, CDR2 SVGAGI. The V gene lost 0 bases and the J gene lost 4 bases, with 7 bases spanning the gap. This CDR3 is 14 amino acids long.

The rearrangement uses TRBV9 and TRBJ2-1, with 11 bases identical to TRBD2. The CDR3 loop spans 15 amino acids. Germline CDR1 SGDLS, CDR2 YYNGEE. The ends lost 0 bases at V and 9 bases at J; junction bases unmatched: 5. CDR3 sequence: CASSVDGTSGGEQFF. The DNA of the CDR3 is TGTGCCAGCAGCGTAGATGGGACTAGCGGCGGTGAGCAGTTCTTC. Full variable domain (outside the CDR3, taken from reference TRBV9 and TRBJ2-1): DSGVTQTPKHLITATGQRVTLRCSPRSGDLSVYWYQQSLDQGLQFLIQYYNGEERAKGNILERFSAQQFPDLHSELNLSSLELGDSALYFCASSVDGTSGGEQFFGPGTRLTVL.

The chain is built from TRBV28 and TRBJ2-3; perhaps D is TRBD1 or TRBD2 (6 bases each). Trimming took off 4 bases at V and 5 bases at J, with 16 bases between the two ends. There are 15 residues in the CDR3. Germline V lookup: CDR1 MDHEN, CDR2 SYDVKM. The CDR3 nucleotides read TGTGCCAGCAGTTGGGGGCGGGAAGGGGGAGATACGCAGTATTTT. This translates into CASSWGREGGDTQYF.